This passage covers 8 T cell receptor beta chains from one sample sequenced in a study of control samples from healthy donors and cancer patients. Assay: immunoSEQ multiplex PCR; the TCRdb copy retains only in-frame clones and omits some. In the table there are some 100,000 clones, 86% of which are singletons. The sample consisted of blood. The source of these receptors is a woman aged 45-65 years in good health.

The chain carries TRBV7-2 and TRBJ2-5; TRBD1 is a possible D gene (6 bases). The CDR3 loop spans 16 amino acids. Germline CDR1 reads SGHTA; CDR2 reads FQGNSA. V was pared by 2 bases and J by 5 bases, with 18 bases between. CDR3 sequence: CASSLRGGPRGETQYF. DNA of the CDR3: TGTGCCAGCAGCTTACGGGGCGGGCCTAGGGGGGAGACCCAGTACTTC.

This clone was seen once. The V call is TRBV24-1, the J call TRBJ2-3; D possibly corresponds to TRBD2 (5 bases). Germline CDR1 is KGHDR and CDR2 is SFDVKD. V lost 6 bases, J lost 0 bases, and 12 bases lay in between. The CDR3 spans 15 residues. CDR3 residues: CATSSSGTSTDTQYF. The CDR3 DNA reads as TGTGCCACCAGTTCCAGCGGTACTAGCACAGATACGCAGTATTTT.

This sequence joins TRBV24-1 and TRBJ2-1; D is undetermined. V gave up 5 bases and J gave up 8 bases, with 9 bases separating them. The CDR3 covers 12 residues. Germline lookup yields CDR1 KGHDR and CDR2 SFDVKD. The CDR3 protein is CATSGQQDEQFF. Written as DNA, the CDR3 is TGTGCCACCAGTGGGCAGCAGGATGAGCAGTTCTTC.

The chain couples TRBV5-4 to TRBJ1-1; D might be TRBD1 (6 bases). Germline V gene sequence: CDR1 SGHNT, CDR2 YYREEE (reference sequence). Trimming pared 0 bases from V and 0 bases from J, leaving 12 bases between. This CDR3 comprises 16 residues. Here the CDR3 reads CASSLAGTSMNTEAFF. The CDR3 nucleotides read TGTGCCAGCAGCTTGGCCGGGACAAGTATGAACACTGAAGCTTTCTTT.

This rearrangement joins TRBV6-5 to TRBJ1-3; perhaps TRBD1 as D (5 bases). V was pared by 6 bases and J by 7 bases, with 10 bases between. The CDR3 covers 12 residues. Germline V gene sequence: CDR1 MNHEY, CDR2 SVGAGI. This chain's CDR3 is CASRAGRNTIYF. As DNA, the CDR3 is TGTGCCAGCAGGGCAGGGAGGAACACCATATATTTT.

J is TRBJ2-5 and V is TRBV12-3 or TRBV12-4; D call uncertain. The CDR3 extends over 13 amino acids. V shed 2 bases and J shed 4 bases, with 8 bases lying between them. Written as DNA, the CDR3 is TGTGCCAGCAGTTTAATACCCCTAGAGACCCAGTACTTC. Amino acids: CASSLIPLETQYF.

The V gene is TRBV6-5, the J gene TRBJ1-1; 8 bases fit TRBD1. Looked up from germline, CDR1 is MNHEY and CDR2 is SVGAGI. After removal of 7 bases from V and 5 bases from J, the junction contained 6 bases not matched to a gene. The CDR3 contains 13 residues. The CDR3 nucleotides read TGTGCCAGCAAAGGACAGGGATGGACTGAAGCTTTCTTT. Translation gives CASKGQGWTEAFF.

This chain joins TRBV3-1 (or the pseudogene TRBV3-2) and TRBJ1-5; the D gene is possibly TRBD1 (5 bases). The germline CDR1 and CDR2 sequences are LGHDT and YNNKEL (reference sequence). The CDR3 length is 14 residues. V was clipped by 1 base and J by 4 bases, with 8 bases between them. CDR3 residues: CASSQGQGNQPQHF. DNA for the CDR3: TGTGCCAGCAGCCAAGGGCAGGGAAATCAGCCCCAGCATTTT.